What follows is one T cell receptor beta chain and its context. The antigen is unknown. The data are from a study of cytomegalovirus exposure and HLA in healthy donors. Whole-study findings and limits: The authors later linked a missense DCLRE1C variant to TCR beta V- and J-gene trimming. According to a later analysis, most TCR beta chains associated with CMV appeared HLA-restricted.

PCR involved 60 Vbeta and 13 Jbeta primers. This table comes from immunoSEQ multiplex PCR, and its TCRdb copy is limited to in-frame clones, with some not included. The table includes 150,000 to 200,000 clones, 78% detected once. The CDR3 has 13 residues. Germline V gene lookup returns CDR1 MNHEY and CDR2 SMNVEV (reference sequence). The germline V and J ends were trimmed by 2 bases and 7 bases, with 9 bases remaining between them. This TCR was sampled from a woman in her thirties in good health and CMV-seropositive. The sample taken for sequencing was PBMCs. The chain has TRBV27 and TRBJ1-3; maybe TRBD1 (5 bases). The CDR3 is CASSLVGGNTIYF. The DNA for the CDR3 is TGTGCCAGCAGTTTAGTTGGGGGGAACACCATATATTTT.